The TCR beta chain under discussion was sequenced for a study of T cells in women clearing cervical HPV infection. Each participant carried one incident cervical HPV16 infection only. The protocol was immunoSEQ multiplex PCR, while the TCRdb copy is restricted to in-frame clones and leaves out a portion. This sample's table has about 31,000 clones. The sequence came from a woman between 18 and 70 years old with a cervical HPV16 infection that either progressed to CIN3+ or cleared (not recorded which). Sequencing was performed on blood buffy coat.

The CDR3 protein is CASSRGFSTDTQYF. CDR3 DNA, as far as it was read: TGTGCCAGCAGCCGGGGGTTCAGCACAGATACG. The chain carries TRBV5-6 and TRBJ2-3; the D gene is possibly TRBD2 (6 bases). The read is 3 residues too short to cover the CDR3 end, so that end is filled in from the germline J gene. CDR1 is SGHDT, CDR2 YYEEEE, per germline. This CDR3 region has 14 residues. V lost 4 bases to trimming and J lost 0 bases, with 9 bases between them.